This is a list of T cell receptor beta chains from one sample in a study of shared clonotypes between healthy human individuals. The table came from immunoSEQ multiplex PCR; TCRdb's copy has only in-frame clones and leaves some out. This table holds about 1.5 million clones, 95% to 97% found once. The sequencing sample was made of naive CD4+ T cells sorted from blood. These TCRs come from a man aged 25-40 years in good health. Each CDR3 is given with its conserved first and last residue. The D gene is left open where the match is weak. The size field is filled for only some rows; it gives once, few, many or a size class.

>TRBV5-4|NA|TRBJ2-1|NA
CASSLEGGQYNEQFF
TGTGCCAGCAGCCTGGAGGGGGGCCAGTACAATGAGCAGTTCTTC
>TRBV4-3|NA|TRBJ2-5|NA
CASSQDMARQGETQYF
TGCGCCAGCAGCCAAGATATGGCCCGTCAGGGGGAGACCCAGTACTTC
>TRBV18|NA|TRBJ1-3|NA
CASSPDITGNTIYF
TGTGCCAGCTCACCTGACATCACTGGAAACACCATATATTTT
>TRBV27|NA|TRBJ1-1|NA
CASKRGDTEAFF
TGTGCCAGCAAACGGGGGGACACTGAAGCTTTCTTT
>TRBV23-1|NA|TRBJ2-4|NA
CASSQDRVAKNIQYF
TGCGCCAGCAGTCAGGACAGAGTAGCCAAAAACATTCAGTACTTC
>TRBV15|NA|TRBJ1-1|NA
CATSRGTTIYTEAFF
TGTGCCACCAGCAGAGGGACAACAATATATACTGAAGCTTTCTTT
>TRBV11-2|NA|TRBJ2-7|TRBD1
CASSPGTGYEQYF
TGTGCCAGCAGCCCCGGGACAGGCTACGAGCAGTACTTC
>TRBV29-1|NA|TRBJ2-7|NA
CSVDTGMGDEQYF
TGCAGCGTTGACACAGGGATGGGTGACGAGCAGTACTTC
>TRBV2|NA|TRBJ2-1|TRBD2
CASSRTSGSPNEQFF
TGTGCCAGCAGTCGGACTAGCGGGAGTCCCAATGAGCAGTTCTTC
>TRBV19|NA|TRBJ2-6|NA
CASRSSGANVLTF
TGTGCCAGTAGGTCCTCTGGGGCCAACGTCCTGACTTTC
>TRBV6-1|NA|TRBJ2-4|NA
CASSGQALNIQYF
TGTGCCAGCAGTGGACAGGCCCTGAACATTCAGTACTTC
>TRBV6-6|once|TRBJ2-7|TRBD1
CASSSADRGVYEQYF
TGTGCCAGCAGTTCCGCGGACAGGGGAGTGTACGAGCAGTACTTC
>TRBV18|NA|TRBJ2-1|NA
CASSPLSDTGVNEQFF
TGTGCCAGCTCCCCCCTCTCGGACACCGGGGTCAATGAGCAGTTCTTC
>TRBV2|once|TRBJ2-3|NA
CASSEVGVGGNTQYF
TGTGCCAGCAGTGAAGTTGGAGTGGGGGGAAATACGCAGTATTTT
>TRBV9|NA|TRBJ1-1|NA
CASSVQVNTEAFF
TGTGCCAGCAGCGTGCAGGTGAACACTGAAGCTTTCTTT
>TRBV4-1|NA|TRBJ2-3|NA
CASSPGTLREIRTDTQYF
TGCGCCAGCAGCCCCGGAACACTCAGGGAAATTCGCACAGATACGCAGTATTTT
>TRBV28|NA|TRBJ2-2|NA
CASSLSATGELFF
TGTGCCAGCAGTTTATCGGCAACCGGGGAGCTGTTTTTT
>TRBV13|NA|TRBJ2-5|NA
CASSLVGKETQYF
TGTGCCAGCAGCTTAGTAGGAAAAGAGACCCAGTACTTC
>TRBV10-2|NA|TRBJ2-3|TRBD2
CASSEHRGTSGGNTQYF
TGCGCCAGCAGTGAACATCGGGGGACTAGCGGGGGAAATACGCAGTATTTT
>TRBV27|NA|TRBJ2-1|NA
CASSFGENYNEQFF
TGTGCCAGCAGTTTCGGGGAAAACTACAATGAGCAGTTCTTC
>TRBV7-2|NA|TRBJ1-5|NA
CASSIQGDQPQHF
TGTGCCAGCAGCATCCAGGGTGATCAGCCCCAGCATTTT
>TRBV10-3|NA|TRBJ1-1|NA
CAIKAVMNTEAFF
TGTGCCATCAAAGCAGTCATGAACACTGAAGCTTTCTTT
>TRBV6-5|NA|TRBJ1-1|TRBD1
CASRNRGDTEAFF
TGTGCCAGCAGAAACAGGGGGGACACTGAAGCTTTCTTT
>TRBV7-6|NA|TRBJ2-2|TRBD2
CATRPAGGPRGTGELFF
TGTGCCACCCGACCAGCGGGAGGGCCTAGGGGCACCGGGGAGCTGTTTTTT
>TRBV6-5|NA|TRBJ1-2|NA
CASSLDRLYGYTF
TGTGCCAGCAGTCTAGACAGGCTATATGGCTACACCTTC
>TRBV6-1|NA|TRBJ2-1|TRBD2
CASSARLASGSYNEQFF
TGTGCCAGCAGTGCCCGCCTGGCTAGCGGGAGCTACAATGAGCAGTTCTTC
>TRBV7-2|once|TRBJ2-1|NA
CASSLSPAAYEQFF
TGTGCCAGCAGCTTATCCCCCGCAGCATATGAGCAGTTCTTC
>TRBV7-8|NA|TRBJ1-4|NA
CASSLGRPHEKLFF
TGTGCCAGCAGCTTAGGTCGCCCCCATGAAAAACTGTTTTTT
>TRBV28|NA|TRBJ2-5|TRBD2
CASRAGLAGGTQYF
TGTGCCAGCAGAGCAGGACTAGCGGGCGGGACCCAGTACTTC